What follows are 15 T cell receptor beta chains derived from one specimen sequenced in a study of blood T cell repertoires in COVID-19. Sequenced by immunoSEQ multiplex PCR; TCRdb stores in-frame clones only, minus some. The data contain around 270,000 clones, less than 90% of them singletons. Sequenced material: peripheral blood. These receptors originate from a woman between 35 and 50 years old who had recovered from COVID-19.

This chain joins TRBV6-6 and TRBJ1-1, with a possible D match to TRBD1 (5 bases). The CDR3 length is 13 residues. From germline, CDR1 is MNHNY and CDR2 SVGAGI (reference sequence). Trimming took 10 bases from V and 0 from J, leaving 12 bases between them. The CDR3 loop reads CATLTAMNTEAFF. CDR3 DNA: TGTGCCACCCTGACAGCGATGAACACTGAAGCTTTCTTT.

This chain connects TRBV6-5 to TRBJ2-3; TRBD2 matches 8 bases. Germline V gene sequence: CDR1 MNHEY, CDR2 SVGAGI. V lost 10 bases, J lost 5 bases, and 14 bases stayed unmatched. CDR3 length: 15 amino acids. CDR3 sequence (DNA): TGTGCCACCCAACCGGGAGGGTATCTTCTAGATACGCAGTATTTT. It translates to CATQPGGYLLDTQYF.

This clone showed up just a few times. V usage is TRBV20-1 and J usage is TRBJ2-1; no clear D gene. Trimming left V 8 bases short and J 4 bases short, with 9 bases between. The CDR3 runs to 11 residues. CDR1 DFQATT and CDR2 SNEGSKA come from the germline V gene (reference sequence). For the CDR3, the DNA is TGCAGTTCAGGTCTTTACAATGAGCAGTTCTTC. Amino acids: CSSGLYNEQFF.

The rearrangement links TRBV27 to TRBJ1-1; maybe TRBD1 (5 bases). Looked up from germline, CDR1 is MNHEY and CDR2 is SMNVEV (reference sequence). The V and J ends lost 7 bases and 4 bases respectively, with 13 bases between them. The CDR3 is 13 amino acids. CDR3 nucleotide sequence: TGTGCCAGCACCATCTCGGGGGGCACTGAAGCTTTCTTT. Encoded protein: CASTISGGTEAFF.

This rearrangement joins TRBV29-1 to TRBJ1-2; a weak D match, TRBD1 (6 bases). The ends were cut back, 6 bases at V and 2 bases at J, with 10 bases in the middle. Germline assignment: CDR1 SQVTM and CDR2 ANQGSEA. CDR3 length equals 12 residues. The CDR3 reads CSVAQGNYGYTF. CDR3 nucleotides: TGCAGCGTCGCACAGGGCAACTATGGCTACACCTTC.

This clone was found a few times. V is TRBV28 and J is TRBJ2-1; D is ambiguous. V dropped 2 bases and J dropped 6 bases, with 5 bases sitting between them. Germline V lookup: CDR1 MDHEN, CDR2 SYDVKM. The CDR3 totals 12 residues. For the CDR3, the DNA is TGTGCCAGCAGTTTACCGGGCAATGAGCAGTTCTTC. This sequence encodes CASSLPGNEQFF.

The CDR3 DNA sequence: TGTGCCAGCAGCTTGTTTGAGGGTAACAATTCACCCCTCCACTTT. Its translation: CASSLFEGNNSPLHF. The chain combines TRBV7-2 with TRBJ1-6; D is ambiguous. Germline CDR1 SGHTA, CDR2 FQGNSA. V lost 3 bases and J lost 7, with 13 bases in between. This CDR3 has 15 residues.

V is TRBV9 and J is TRBJ2-7, with TRBD1 identical over 9 bases. Germline trimming cut 7 bases from V and 6 bases from J; bases unmatched to any gene: 11. The CDR3 extends over 14 amino acids. Per germline, CDR1 SGDLS and CDR2 YYNGEE. The CDR3 spells CASSSQGASIEQYF. The CDR3, as DNA: TGTGCCAGCTCCTCACAGGGGGCGTCAATCGAGCAGTACTTC.

This clone occurred a few times. This chain links TRBV9 with TRBJ1-2, with TRBD1 identical over 9 bases. V was pared by 4 bases and J by 7 bases, with 8 bases of the junction left unmatched. The CDR3 spans 14 residues. The germline CDR1 and CDR2 sequences are SGDLS and YYNGEE. The CDR3 DNA reads TGTGCCAGCAGCCCCCGACAGGGGGTCGGTGGCTACACCTTC. This codes for CASSPRQGVGGYTF.

In nucleotides, the CDR3 is TGTGCCTCCCGACAGGGGGCTGGTTTAGTTGGAAACACCATATATTTT. Protein: CASRQGAGLVGNTIYF. The V gene is TRBV10-3, the J gene TRBJ1-3, with 10 bases that match TRBD1. The trim removed 11 bases at V and 3 bases at J, leaving 13 bases unmatched. The CDR3 extends over 16 amino acids. Germline CDR1 ENHRY, CDR2 SYGVKD.

This clone was seen a single time. V and J are TRBV6-1 and TRBJ2-3, with TRBD2 identical over 12 bases. Germline CDR1 and CDR2: MNHNS and SASEGT. CDR3 length equals 19 residues. V was clipped by 1 base and J by 1 base; unmatched bases: 9. The CDR3 is CASSEVWLAGGLGTDTQYF. CDR3 coding DNA: TGTGCCAGCAGTGAAGTGTGGCTAGCGGGGGGGCTGGGCACAGATACGCAGTATTTT.

The rearrangement joins TRBV6-6 to TRBJ1-1; 9 bases match TRBD1. Trimming at V came to 5 bases and at J to 1 base, leaving 5 bases not matched to a gene. CDR1 MNHNY and CDR2 SVGAGI come from the germline V gene (reference sequence). CDR3 length equals 15 residues. CDR3 nucleotide sequence: TGTGCCAGCAGTAACCCGGGACAGGGGAACACTGAAGCTTTCTTT. Translating it yields CASSNPGQGNTEAFF.

The chain has TRBV28 and TRBJ1-6, with 9 nucleotides matching TRBD1. Trimming removed 6 bases from V and 6 bases from J; junction bases left unmatched: 12. This CDR3 has 17 amino acids. CDR1 is MDHEN and CDR2 is SYDVKM in the germline V gene. The CDR3 region is CASRSATGGAGNSPLHF. The DNA for the CDR3 is TGTGCCAGCAGGTCCGCCACAGGGGGCGCCGGTAATTCACCCCTCCACTTT.

The chain uses TRBV9 and TRBJ1-1; 7 positions agree with TRBD1. The CDR3 length is 14 residues. Unmatched junction bases numbered 0, after V lost 0 bases and J lost 1 base. Germline CDR1 and CDR2: SGDLS and YYNGEE. The CDR3 reads CASSVEGANTEAFF. The CDR3 DNA is TGTGCCAGCAGCGTAGAGGGGGCGAACACTGAAGCTTTCTTT. The complete variable domain, with remaining parts taken from reference TRBV9 and TRBJ1-1, reads DSGVTQTPKHLITATGQRVTLRCSPRSGDLSVYWYQQSLDQGLQFLIQYYNGEERAKGNILERFSAQQFPDLHSELNLSSLELGDSALYFCASSVEGANTEAFFGQGTRLTVV.

J is TRBJ1-5 and V is TRBV2; weak D call: TRBD1 (6 bases). There are 13 residues in the CDR3. Per germline, CDR1 SNHLY and CDR2 FYNNEI. Trimming removed 6 bases at V and 3 bases at J, with 9 bases between. The CDR3 DNA reads TGTGCCAGCAGAGGGACAAACAATCAGCCCCAGCATTTT. Its translation is CASRGTNNQPQHF.